This T cell receptor beta chain was obtained from a study of T cell responses to AZD1222 COVID-19 vaccine (dated by TCRdb to the early 2020s). Broadly, across the study: A total of around 240 trial participants underwent TCR sequencing, of whom some 210 received two doses of AZD1222 and some 25 received two doses of the MenACWY control vaccine. Trial participants were enrolled by age into subgroups of 18-55, 56-69 and 70-plus years, and around 150, 28 and 57 TCR-sequenced participants, respectively, were included in these subgroups. Summary of the overall study and its limitations: Most participants were white British and females outnumbered males, and the authors suggested that clonal diversity may have been underestimated. No day 14 peak-response samples were available, so repertoires were characterized only after the peak T cell response. Reportedly, almost half of the unique spike-specific TCRs recognized epitopes lying outside the regions that are mutated in the B.1.351 and B.1.1.7 variants. CD4 TCRs associated with the vaccine covered the entire spike protein, and the dominant responses were in regions 160-218 and 743-854. Only 5 to 7 AZD1222 recipients were SARS-CoV-2 seropositive at baseline, limiting conclusions about previously exposed vaccinees. The 56-69-year group was small, and its depth increase did not reach significance, likely because of low power. After two AZD1222 doses, spike-specific TCR breadth and depth were significantly higher than at day 0 and than in MenACWY recipients.

The CDR3 regions of human TCRbeta chains were subjected to immunosequencing. In the authors' own workflow: Repertoire TCRs were matched against a reference library of SARS-CoV-2-specific TCRs generated with the MIRA antigen-specificity platform. Breadth was defined as the fraction of unique TCRs that were SARS-CoV-2-associated, and depth was defined as the fraction of total T cells that were SARS-CoV-2-associated. Each spike-specific TCR was assigned to its reactive spike region and to a CD4 or CD8 class using the MIRA data. Log10-transformed breadth and depth values were compared by one-way ANOVA with Sidak's multiple comparisons tests. TCRdb stores this immuneACCESS table with in-frame sequences only. Part of the clones is absent; in the studies checked, under half of the shortfall reflects unresolved V genes, and no reason is known for the rest. V and J calls and clone size are those listed in that table; D and trimming were worked out from the DNA. Across this sample there are under 150,000 clones, with 82% seen only once. The top ten hold over 4% of the sample.

Worth noting for this clone: The antigen this receptor binds is unknown. The sample holds no much larger clone one base away, and base qualities are not on file.

What the time point label conveys for this sample: baseline before first vaccination. Read against the paper, the sample's treatment or condition label means: meningococcal conjugate vaccine given as trial control. Vaccinee samples were obtained from the UK trials COV001 and COV002, which included a single-blind randomized controlled phase 2/3 trial of AZD1222 (ChAdOx1 nCoV-19) in healthy adults. For TCRbeta chain sequencing, PBMC samples were collected from trial participants at day 0 and at day 28 after the second dose. V is reduced by 4 bases and J by 1 base, leaving a spacing of 13 bases between them. The germline V gene provides CDR1 MGHRA and CDR2 YSYEKL. The CDR3 contains 15 residues, cysteine and phenylalanine counted. The DNA shown is the 45-base CDR3, in frame from base 1.

The chain uses TRBV4-1 and TRBJ1-2, and TRBD1 may be the D gene, going by 5 matching bases. Material: peripheral blood, obtained on day 0 of MenACWY control vaccination. This clonotype was obtained from an adult in good health. The DNA reads as follows: TGCGCCAGCAGCCCCTCCGACAGAATTAACTATGGCTACACCTTC. Its protein reads: CASSPSDRINYGYTF.